These T cell receptor beta chains were read from a single sample in a study of blood T cell repertoires in COVID-19. Some clones are missing from TCRdb's copy, which holds only in-frame ones; the method was immunoSEQ multiplex PCR. The profile shows 650,000 to 800,000 clones, approximately 90% of them singletons. Specimen: peripheral blood. These receptors were obtained from a woman younger than 30 with acute or convalescent COVID-19. The CDR3 runs from the conserved cysteine through the conserved F or W. The order of the fields is D gene, clone size, J gene, V gene, CDR3 protein, CDR3 DNA. A D gene is named only where the DNA matches it firmly. Size is stated for part of the rows, as once, few or many counts, or as a class when the clone is expanded.

D: .; size: .; J: TRBJ2-3; V: TRBV12-5; CDR3: CASGSPPGSTDTQYF; DNA: TGTGCTAGTGGTTCCCCCCCAGGGAGCACAGATACGCAGTATTTT
D: TRBD2; size: .; J: TRBJ2-7; V: TRBV5-1; CDR3: CASSSRGGEQYF; DNA: TGCGCCAGCAGCTCCCGGGGGGGCGAGCAGTACTTC
D: .; size: few; J: TRBJ1-1; V: TRBV25-1; CDR3: CASSESVWGPNRNTEAFF; DNA: TGTGCCAGCAGTGAATCCGTCTGGGGGCCGAATCGGAACACTGAAGCTTTCTTT
D: TRBD1; size: .; J: TRBJ1-2; V: TRBV7-9; CDR3: CASGQGAGPATF; DNA: TGTGCCAGCGGACAGGGGGCGGGTCCCGCCACCTTC
D: TRBD1; size: .; J: TRBJ1-2; V: TRBV5-1; CDR3: CASSSGTGEEGGYTF; DNA: TGCGCCAGCAGCTCGGGGACAGGGGAGGAAGGTGGCTACACCTTC
D: .; size: .; J: TRBJ2-7; V: TRBV4-1; CDR3: CASSQGHLYEQYF; DNA: TGCGCCAGCAGCCAAGGGCATCTCTACGAGCAGTACTTC
D: .; size: .; J: TRBJ1-1; V: TRBV5-8; CDR3: CASSLQHAGLNTEAFF; DNA: TGTGCCAGCAGCTTGCAACATGCAGGTTTGAACACTGAAGCTTTCTTT
D: .; size: .; J: TRBJ2-7; V: TRBV5-1; CDR3: CASSLGGVSYEQYF; DNA: TGCGCCAGCAGCTTGGGGGGCGTTTCCTACGAGCAGTACTTC
D: .; size: .; J: TRBJ2-2; V: TRBV29-1; CDR3: CSVVGDSNTGELFF; DNA: TGCAGCGTTGTGGGCGATTCGAACACCGGGGAGCTGTTTTTT
D: TRBD1; size: .; J: TRBJ1-3; V: TRBV5-5; CDR3: CASSLLGQGLGNTIYF; DNA: TGTGCCAGCAGCTTGCTCGGACAGGGGTTAGGAAACACCATATATTTT
D: .; size: few; J: TRBJ1-6; V: TRBV5-6; CDR3: CASSMVNGNSPLHF; DNA: TGTGCCAGCAGCATGGTGAATGGCAATTCACCCCTCCACTTT
D: TRBD2; size: .; J: TRBJ2-7; V: TRBV9; CDR3: CASSPREVPYEQYF; DNA: TGTGCCAGCAGCCCGCGGGAGGTCCCCTACGAGCAGTACTTC
D: .; size: .; J: TRBJ1-1; V: TRBV6-6; CDR3: CASSQGKSRTLTTEAFF; DNA: TGTGCCAGCAGTCAGGGGAAGTCCAGGACACTAACCACTGAAGCTTTCTTT
D: .; size: .; J: TRBJ1-2; V: TRBV9; CDR3: CASSVDTGIYGYTF; DNA: TGTGCCAGCAGCGTAGATACCGGGATTTATGGCTACACCTTC
D: TRBD1; size: .; J: TRBJ1-2; V: TRBV10-2; CDR3: CASSAPGQGALGTF; DNA: TGCGCCAGCAGTGCGCCGGGACAGGGCGCGTTAGGCACCTTC
D: TRBD1; size: .; J: TRBJ1-1; V: TRBV6-8; CDR3: CASSLGGFEAANTEAFF; DNA: TGTGCCAGCAGTCTAGGGGGCTTCGAAGCGGCGAACACTGAAGCTTTCTTT
D: .; size: .; J: TRBJ2-3; V: TRBV3-1/TRBV3-2; CDR3: CASSQVAVGTQYF; DNA: TGTGCCAGCAGCCAAGTGGCGGTGGGTACGCAGTATTTT
D: .; size: .; J: TRBJ1-1; V: TRBV27; CDR3: CATRTSWWDTEAFF; DNA: TGTGCCACTCGGACTTCGTGGTGGGACACTGAAGCTTTCTTT
D: .; size: once; J: TRBJ1-3; V: TRBV14; CDR3: CASSLLHRPFENTIYF; DNA: TGTGCCAGCAGCCTGTTACACCGTCCCTTTGAAAACACCATATATTTT
D: .; size: .; J: TRBJ2-7; V: TRBV6-1; CDR3: CASSEGSARDVSYEQYF; DNA: TGTGCCAGCAGTGAAGGTTCGGCGCGGGACGTATCCTACGAGCAGTACTTC
D: .; size: .; J: TRBJ1-1; V: TRBV9; CDR3: CASSLGDFSPAAFF; DNA: TGTGCCAGCAGCCTCGGGGACTTTAGTCCTGCAGCTTTCTTT
D: .; size: .; J: TRBJ2-2; V: TRBV5-5; CDR3: CASSSWHADSAGELFF; DNA: TGTGCCAGCAGCTCCTGGCACGCGGATTCGGCCGGGGAGCTGTTTTTT
D: TRBD1; size: .; J: TRBJ1-2; V: TRBV4-3; CDR3: CASSYEQGANYGYTF; DNA: TGCGCCAGCAGCTACGAACAGGGGGCTAACTATGGCTACACCTTC
D: .; size: .; J: TRBJ1-1; V: TRBV4-1; CDR3: CASSQIRPTGMNTEAFF; DNA: TGCGCCAGCAGCCAGATCCGCCCGACAGGCATGAACACTGAAGCTTTCTTT
D: .; size: .; J: TRBJ1-2; V: TRBV7-9; CDR3: CASSPIRTSEGYTF; DNA: TGTGCCAGCAGCCCAATACGGACAAGTGAAGGCTACACCTTC
D: .; size: .; J: TRBJ1-1; V: TRBV30; CDR3: CAWSVPRYLDGTEAFF; DNA: TGTGCCTGGAGTGTGCCCCGATACCTAGATGGCACTGAAGCTTTCTTT